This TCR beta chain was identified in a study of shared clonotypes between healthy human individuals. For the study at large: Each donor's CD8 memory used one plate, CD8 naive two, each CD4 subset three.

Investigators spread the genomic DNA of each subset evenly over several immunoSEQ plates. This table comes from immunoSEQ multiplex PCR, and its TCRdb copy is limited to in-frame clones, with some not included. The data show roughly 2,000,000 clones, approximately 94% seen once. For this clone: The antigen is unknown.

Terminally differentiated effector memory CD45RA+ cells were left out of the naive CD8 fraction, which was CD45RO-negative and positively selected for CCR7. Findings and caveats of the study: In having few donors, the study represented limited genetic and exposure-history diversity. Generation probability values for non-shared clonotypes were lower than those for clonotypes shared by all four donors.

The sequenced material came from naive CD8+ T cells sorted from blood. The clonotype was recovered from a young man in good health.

CDR3 DNA sequence: TGTGCCAGCAGCTTAGGCGGGGTCTACGAGCAGTACTTC. This translates into CASSLGGVYEQYF. This chain uses TRBV7-2 with TRBJ2-7; tentatively, D is TRBD2 (6 bases). Germline CDR1 reads SGHTA; CDR2 reads FQGNSA. The CDR3 runs 13 residues. Trimming took 1 base from V and 3 from J, leaving 7 bases between them.